What follows are 16 T cell receptor beta chains derived from one specimen sequenced in a study of identical twins. TCRdb re-called the 5' RACE reads with MiXCR, one entry per CDR3 protein. The top ten hold around 8% of the sample, which has about 160,000 distinct CDR3 sequences, approximately 3.5% seen once. Sequencing input: memory T cells sorted from blood. Receptors originate from a man aged 18 to 29 in good health.

There are many counts of this clonotype. The chain recombines TRBV4-1 with TRBJ2-1; D uncertain. Deletions cut 1 base from V and 0 bases from J, with 10 bases between. The germline gives CDR1 MGHRA, CDR2 YSYEKL. The CDR3 consists of 16 residues. The CDR3 here is CASSQVSVSSYNEQFF. The CDR3, as DNA: TGCGCCAGCAGCCAAGTATCGGTGAGCTCCTACAATGAGCAGTTCTTC.

This clonotype was observed many times. The chain joins TRBV21-1 to TRBJ1-2. TRBV21-1 is assigned pseudogene status. CDR3 length: 11 residues. This CDR3 is CASRWKGGYTF. The CDR3 DNA reads as TGTGCCAGCAGATGGAAGGGTGGCTACACCTTC.

This clonotype was seen at least ten times. The rearrangement uses TRBV9 and TRBJ2-3; unclear D gene. The CDR3 has 16 amino acids. Germline CDR1 SGDLS, CDR2 YYNGEE. With 3 bases removed from V and 1 base from J, the gap between germline ends came to 15 bases. Written as DNA, the CDR3 is TGTGCCAGCAGCGGAACTATCGAACAAGGCACAGATACGCAGTATTTT. Its protein product is CASSGTIEQGTDTQYF. The entire variable domain, with the rest obtained from reference TRBV9 and TRBJ2-3, is as follows: DSGVTQTPKHLITATGQRVTLRCSPRSGDLSVYWYQQSLDQGLQFLIQYYNGEERAKGNILERFSAQQFPDLHSELNLSSLELGDSALYFCASSGTIEQGTDTQYFGPGTRLTVL.

There are many counts of this clonotype. V is TRBV7-8 and J is TRBJ2-7; D perhaps matches TRBD1 (5 bases). From germline, CDR1 is SGHVS and CDR2 FQNEAQ. The CDR3 spans 13 residues. V shed 5 bases and J shed 3 bases, with 11 bases lying between them. The CDR3: CASSPIGVYEQYV. CDR3 nucleotides: TGTGCCAGCAGCCCGATAGGGGTCTACGAGCAGTACGTC.

This clonotype was seen more than once but under ten times. V and J are TRBV6-1 and TRBJ2-5; 8 bases match TRBD2. V lost 6 bases to trimming and J lost 3 bases; unmatched junction nucleotides: 6. The germline gives CDR1 MNHNS, CDR2 SASEGT. This CDR3 is built from 14 residues. The CDR3 is CASRNPGLEETQYF. The CDR3, as DNA: TGTGCCAGCAGGAATCCGGGACTAGAAGAGACCCAGTACTTC.

J is TRBJ2-1 and V is TRBV24-1, with TRBD2 matching 11 bases. Losses at the gene ends were 4 bases for V and 7 bases for J; bases not matched to a gene: 8. Germline CDR1 KGHDR, CDR2 SFDVKD. The CDR3 runs 16 residues. CDR3 nucleotide sequence: TGTGCCACCAGTGACCCCACTAGCGGGAGAAGGAATGAGCAGTTCTTC. Translated: CATSDPTSGRRNEQFF.

This clonotype occurred many times. The chain recombines TRBV29-1 with TRBJ2-3, with TRBD2 matching 8 bases. V lost 6 bases to trimming and J lost 5 bases; unmatched junction nucleotides: 4. The CDR3 is 12 residues long. The germline V gene encodes CDR1 SQVTM and CDR2 ANQGSEA. CDR3 protein: CSVGLAGDTQYF. The CDR3 region has the DNA TGCAGCGTGGGGCTAGCGGGAGATACGCAGTATTTT.

The rearrangement links TRBV30 to TRBJ1-3; 8 bases match TRBD1. The CDR3 totals 17 residues. Looked up from germline, CDR1 is GTSNPN and CDR2 is SVGIG (reference sequence). Trimming took 2 bases from V and 0 from J; bases not matched to a gene: 9. The CDR3 bases are TGTGCCTGGAGTATCGGACAGGGCCTACCCTCTGGAAACACCATATATTTT. Translated: CAWSIGQGLPSGNTIYF.

This clonotype was detected ten times or more. The chain joins TRBV5-6 to TRBJ2-2; 8 nucleotides match TRBD2. J lost 6 bases, V lost 0 bases, and 7 bases had no gene match. The CDR3 covers 16 residues. Germline values: CDR1 SGHDT, CDR2 YYEEEE. The CDR3 coding sequence is TGTGCCAGCAGCTTGGGCCGGGAGGGCCAGGCCGGGGAGCTGTTTTTT. As protein: CASSLGREGQAGELFF.

This clonotype was counted at least ten times. This chain joins TRBV19 and TRBJ2-1; unclear D gene. V was shortened by 6 bases and J by 0 bases, with 12 bases between the two germline ends. The CDR3 loop spans 15 amino acids. The germline gives CDR1 LNHDA, CDR2 SQIVND (reference sequence). CDR3 residues: CASRVKPSSYNEQFF. The CDR3 DNA is TGTGCCAGTAGGGTGAAGCCGAGCTCCTACAATGAGCAGTTCTTC.

There are many counts of this clonotype. The chain joins TRBV7-9 to TRBJ1-1; D is uncertain. With 1 base removed from V and 11 bases from J, the gap between germline ends came to 11 bases. CDR1 and CDR2 (germline): SEHNR, FQNEAQ (reference sequence). The length of the CDR3 is 12 residues. The chain's CDR3 is CASSLGPGSAFF. The CDR3 coding sequence is TGTGCCAGCAGCTTAGGGCCGGGTTCCGCTTTCTTT.

J is TRBJ2-5 and V is TRBV13, with a possible D match to TRBD1 (6 bases). Germline V gene data show CDR1 as PRHDT and CDR2 as FYEKMQ (reference sequence). The CDR3 contains 16 residues. V lost 6 bases, J lost 3 bases, and 20 bases lay in between. CDR3 bases: TGTGCCAGCAGGATAATAGGGGACACGAGAGAAGAGACCCAGTACTTC. It translates to CASRIIGDTREETQYF.

This clonotype was seen many times. This rearrangement joins TRBV15 to TRBJ2-7; the D call may be TRBD1 or TRBD2 (5 bases each). V was shortened by 3 bases and J by 3 bases, with 9 bases between the two germline ends. CDR3 length: 13 amino acids. CDR1 and CDR2 from the germline V gene are LNHNV and YYDKDF (reference sequence). The CDR3 protein is CATSRGDRYEQYF. The CDR3, as DNA: TGTGCCACCAGCAGGGGGGACCGCTACGAGCAGTACTTC.

This clonotype has a count of ten or more. V gene TRBV7-2 combines with J gene TRBJ1-6; 9 bases agree with TRBD1. CDR1 SGHTA and CDR2 FQGNSA come from the germline V gene. J gave up 10 bases and V 5 bases, and 6 bases lay outside the gene matches. CDR3 size: 14 residues. The CDR3 region is CASSPWTGESPLHF. CDR3 sequence (DNA): TGTGCCAGCAGCCCCTGGACAGGGGAGTCACCCCTCCACTTT.

In this sample, this clonotype turned up many times. V and J are TRBV5-5 and TRBJ2-5, with a tentative D call TRBD1 (6 bases). The CDR3 length is 13 residues. The V end lost 3 bases, the J end lost 4 bases, and 10 bases lay between the germline ends. From germline, CDR1 is SGHKS and CDR2 YYEKEE (reference sequence). The CDR3 sequence: CASSSGQRETQYF. The CDR3 DNA sequence: TGTGCCAGCAGCTCAGGACAGAGAGAGACCCAGTACTTC.

J is TRBJ2-2 and V is TRBV24-1, with no clear D. V lost 5 bases and J 9 bases, leaving 6 bases between the germline ends. This CDR3 is 11 amino acids long. Germline V gene sequence: CDR1 KGHDR, CDR2 SFDVKD. CDR3 residues: CATSVNWELFF. The CDR3, as DNA: TGTGCCACCAGTGTTAACTGGGAGCTGTTTTTT.